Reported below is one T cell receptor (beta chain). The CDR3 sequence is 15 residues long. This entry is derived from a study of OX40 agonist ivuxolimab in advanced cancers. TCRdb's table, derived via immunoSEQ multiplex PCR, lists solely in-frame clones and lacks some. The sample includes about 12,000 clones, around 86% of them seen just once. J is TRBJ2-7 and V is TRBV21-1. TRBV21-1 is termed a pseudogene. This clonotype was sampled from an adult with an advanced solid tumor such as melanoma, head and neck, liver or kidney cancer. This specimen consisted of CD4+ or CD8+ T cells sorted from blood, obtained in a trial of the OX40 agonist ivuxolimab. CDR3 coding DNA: TGTGCCAGCAGCAATAGGGCAGGGACCTCCTACGAGCAGTACTTC. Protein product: CASSNRAGTSYEQYF.